The clone carrying this T cell receptor beta chain showed up many times. Patients between 18 and 65 years old had hyperthyroidism, newly diagnosed and lasting under 2 months. Clinical symptoms, serum thyroxine and TRAb, thyroid ultrasound and orbital computed tomography were used for the diagnoses. Out of roughly 10 ml of fresh peripheral blood came the PBMCs. Authors of the study amplified TCR beta CDR3 regions from RNA transcripts. The HTBI set primed first-round TCR CDR3 RT-PCR. Each CDR3 protein is one row after TCRdb ran MiXCR on the multiplex PCR reads. The repertoire holds fewer than 450,000 distinct CDR3 sequences, with about 18% as singletons. Germline-derived CDR1 and CDR2 are MNHNS and SASEGT. CDR3 length: 17 amino acids. V lost 4 bases and J lost 4; bases outside the gene matches: 9. These data are taken from a study of T cells in Graves' hyperthyroidism and ophthalmopathy. Across the whole study: Blood was drawn when the patient was first diagnosed and still untreated.

This chain joins TRBV6-1 and TRBJ1-6; TRBD1 aligns across 8 bases. The sequence derives from a woman under 40 with Graves' hyperthyroidism that later progressed to Graves' ophthalmopathy. The sequenced sample was blood. The CDR3 protein is CASSVIRDRLYNSPLHF. The CDR3 DNA follows: TGTGCCAGCAGTGTTATCCGGGACAGGCTTTATAATTCACCCCTCCACTTT.